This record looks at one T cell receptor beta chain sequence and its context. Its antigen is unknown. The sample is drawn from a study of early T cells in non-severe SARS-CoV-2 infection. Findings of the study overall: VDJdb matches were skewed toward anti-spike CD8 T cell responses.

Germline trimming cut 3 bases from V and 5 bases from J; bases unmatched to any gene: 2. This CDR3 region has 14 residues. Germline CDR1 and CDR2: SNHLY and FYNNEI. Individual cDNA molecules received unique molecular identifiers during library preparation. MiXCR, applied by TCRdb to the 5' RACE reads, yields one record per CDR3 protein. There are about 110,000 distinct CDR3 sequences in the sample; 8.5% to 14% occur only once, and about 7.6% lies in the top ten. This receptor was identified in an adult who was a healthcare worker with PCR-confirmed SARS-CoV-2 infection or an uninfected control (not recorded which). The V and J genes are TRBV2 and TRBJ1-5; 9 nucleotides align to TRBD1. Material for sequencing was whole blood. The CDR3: CASSEGQGYQPQHF. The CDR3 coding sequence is TGTGCCAGCAGTGAGGGACAGGGATATCAGCCCCAGCATTTT.